The following is a TCR beta chain sequence with its context. Data came from immunoSEQ multiplex PCR; TCRdb stores just in-frame clones and leaves some out. The sample lists about 74,000 clones, about four fifths occurring once. These data originate in a study of blood T cell repertoires in COVID-19. The overall study: Italy, Spain and the United States were the sources of the convalescent and acute COVID-19 samples.

This CDR3 has 12 residues. The germline gives CDR1 KGHSH, CDR2 LQKENI. V lost 4 bases and J lost 3, with 7 bases in between. V is TRBV18 and J is TRBJ2-7; D remains ambiguous. Sequencing was performed on peripheral blood. This TCR came from a human donor in a cohort sampled during active COVID-19. The CDR3: CASSRQDYEQYF. The CDR3 nucleotides read TGTGCCAGCTCACGGCAGGACTACGAGCAGTACTTC.